The subject of this entry is one TCR beta chain. Its antigen is unknown. The data stem from a study of T cell responses to AZD1222 COVID-19 vaccine. Study-wide points: Repertoires were collected only later (after the peak T cell response had occurred). Regions left unmutated in variants are reportedly the target of nearly half of spike-specific TCRs.

Sequenced by immunoSEQ multiplex PCR; TCRdb stores in-frame clones only, minus some. The table shows 150,000 to 200,000 clones, with 87% occurring only once. The CDR3 totals 14 residues. V lost 2 bases and J lost 0, with 7 bases in between. The germline V gene has CDR1 KGHSH and CDR2 LQKENI. V is TRBV18 and J is TRBJ1-1; D ambiguous. The sequence was collected from an adult in good health. The material was peripheral blood, obtained on day 0 of MenACWY control vaccination. The CDR3 DNA follows: TGTGCCAGCTCACCAAAGGTTATGAACACTGAAGCTTTCTTT. Residues: CASSPKVMNTEAFF.